These 17 T cell receptor beta chains share one sample of origin, sequenced in a study of OX40 agonist ivuxolimab in advanced cancers. The table came from immunoSEQ multiplex PCR; TCRdb's copy has only in-frame clones and leaves some out. This table has approximately 90,000 clones, roughly 89% appearing once. The sample consisted of CD4+ or CD8+ T cells sorted from blood, taken in a trial of the OX40 agonist ivuxolimab. The receptors were gathered from an adult with an advanced solid tumor such as melanoma, head and neck, liver or kidney cancer.

The chain carries TRBV19 and TRBJ1-1, with 7 bases lining up with TRBD1. Germline V gives CDR1 LNHDA, CDR2 SQIVND (reference sequence). This CDR3 spans 16 amino acids. V was clipped by 3 bases and J by 0 bases; unmatched bases: 7. The CDR3 protein is CASSMGQGVMNTEAFF. The CDR3 nucleotides are TGTGCCAGTAGTATGGGGCAGGGGGTAATGAACACTGAAGCTTTCTTT.

The chain couples TRBV4-2 to TRBJ2-7, with 7 bases that match TRBD1. The CDR3 extends over 15 amino acids. Trimming took 0 bases from V and 2 from J; bases not matched to a gene: 4. Germline values: CDR1 LGHNA, CDR2 YNFKEQ. CDR3 in DNA: TGTGCCAGCAGCCAAGAGCCCGGGACAGCCTACGAGCAGTACTTC. The encoded protein is CASSQEPGTAYEQYF.

This rearrangement joins TRBV6-5 to TRBJ2-7; D is unresolved. Per germline, CDR1 MNHEY and CDR2 SVGAGI. V was shortened by 1 base and J by 3 bases, with 13 bases between the two germline ends. The CDR3 spans 15 residues. CDR3: CASSYYPGPHYEQYF. The CDR3 DNA sequence: TGTGCCAGCAGTTACTATCCGGGTCCCCACTACGAGCAGTACTTC.

The chain links TRBV9 to TRBJ2-2; 7 nucleotides align to TRBD1. The CDR3 totals 15 residues. Germline CDR1 is SGDLS and CDR2 is YYNGEE. V gave up 4 bases and J gave up 0 bases; unmatched junction bases: 3. Here the CDR3 DNA reads TGTGCCAGCAGCCCAGGGGGAACGAACACCGGGGAGCTGTTTTTT. Its protein is CASSPGGTNTGELFF.

The gene calls are TRBV7-6 and TRBJ1-1; D gene unclear. V dropped 9 bases and J dropped 4 bases, with 9 bases sitting between them. Germline-derived CDR1 and CDR2 are SGHVS and FNYEAQ. This CDR3 comprises 11 residues. Written as DNA, the CDR3 is TGTGCCAGTCTGGCGGGCACTGAAGCTTTCTTT. This translates into CASLAGTEAFF.

This chain joins TRBV4-2 and TRBJ2-7; 10 bases fit TRBD2. CDR3 size: 14 residues. Germline CDR1 is LGHNA and CDR2 is YNFKEQ. J lost 6 bases, V lost 3 bases, and 5 bases had no gene match. The CDR3 nucleotides read TGTGCCAGCAGCCATGCCACTAGCGGGGTCGAGCAGTACTTC. It encodes CASSHATSGVEQYF.

CDR3 nucleotides: TGCGCCAGCAGCACCGGAGGGACTAGCGGGCTGGCCAAGCAGTACTTC. Protein sequence: CASSTGGTSGLAKQYF. This chain uses TRBV5-1 with TRBJ2-7, with 12 bases aligning to TRBD2. The J segment lost 8 bases and the V segment lost 4 bases, leaving 13 bases of the junction unmatched. From germline, CDR1 is SGHRS and CDR2 YFSETQ. CDR3 length: 16 residues. The entire variable domain, with the rest obtained from reference TRBV5-1 and TRBJ2-7, is as follows: KAGVTQTPRYLIKTRGQQVTLSCSPISGHRSVSWYQQTPGQGLQFLFEYFSETQRNKGNFPGRFSGRQFSNSRSEMNVSTLELGDSALYLCASSTGGTSGLAKQYFGPGTRLTVT.

V usage is TRBV2 and J usage is TRBJ2-1; TRBD2 matches 7 bases. V dropped 6 bases and J dropped 8; count of bases not matched to a gene: 10. CDR1 SNHLY and CDR2 FYNNEI come from the germline V gene. The CDR3 runs to 14 residues. The CDR3 reads CASRAGEVRDEQFF. The CDR3 coding sequence is TGTGCCAGCAGGGCGGGGGAGGTTCGCGATGAGCAGTTCTTC.

The CDR3 spells CASSLLYGELFF. CDR3 DNA sequence: TGTGCCAGCAGTTTATTATACGGGGAGCTGTTTTTT. The chain joins TRBV28 to TRBJ2-2; D is unresolved. V was cut by 1 base and J by 7 bases, with 4 bases left in between. Germline lookup yields CDR1 MDHEN and CDR2 SYDVKM. There are 12 residues in the CDR3. The full variable domain, rest sourced from reference TRBV28 and TRBJ2-2, is DVKVTQSSRYLVKRTGEKVFLECVQDMDHENMFWYRQDPGLGLRLIYFSYDVKMKEKGDIPEGYSVSREKKERFSLILESASTNQTSMYLCASSLLYGELFFGEGSRLTVL.

The chain is built from TRBV27 and TRBJ1-1, with a possible D match to TRBD1 (6 bases). The ends were cut back, 6 bases at V and 2 bases at J, with 10 bases in the middle. Germline V gene data show CDR1 as MNHEY and CDR2 as SMNVEV (reference sequence). This CDR3 region has 13 residues. Written as DNA, the CDR3 is TGTGCCAGCAGGTTGGGGGCTAACACTGAAGCTTTCTTT. This sequence encodes CASRLGANTEAFF.

This sequence joins TRBV9 and TRBJ2-7; the D gene is possibly TRBD2 (6 bases). Germline assignment: CDR1 SGDLS and CDR2 YYNGEE. With 0 bases removed from V and 5 bases from J, the gap between germline ends came to 12 bases. The CDR3 is made up of 14 amino acids. The CDR3 nucleotides are TGTGCCAGCAGCGTAGTTGGAGGGAGCGACGAGCAGTACTTC. Translated: CASSVVGGSDEQYF.

This chain uses TRBV4-1 with TRBJ2-7, with 9 nucleotides matching TRBD1. CDR1 and CDR2 (germline): MGHRA, YSYEKL. The CDR3 sequence is 16 residues long. V was clipped by 0 bases and J by 4 bases; unmatched bases: 7. The CDR3 coding sequence is TGCGCCAGCAGCCAAGAAGTAGGGACAGGGTTTTACGAGCAGTACTTC. Protein product: CASSQEVGTGFYEQYF.

The rearrangement uses TRBV5-5 and TRBJ2-7; the D gene is possibly TRBD1 (5 bases). CDR1 and CDR2 (germline): SGHKS, YYEKEE (reference sequence). Trimming removed 2 bases at V and 0 bases at J, with 12 bases between. The CDR3 contains 15 residues. The CDR3 sequence: CASSFLGDPSYEQYF. The CDR3 nucleotides are TGTGCCAGCAGCTTCCTAGGGGATCCCTCCTACGAGCAGTACTTC.

The gene calls are TRBV11-3 and TRBJ2-1; 8 nucleotides align to TRBD2. CDR1 SGHNT and CDR2 YENEEA come from the germline V gene. The CDR3 runs to 16 residues. J lost 6 bases, V lost 5 bases, and 12 bases had no gene match. Here the CDR3 reads CASSRGLSGRGNEQFF. CDR3 DNA: TGTGCCAGCAGCAGGGGGTTAAGCGGGAGAGGCAATGAGCAGTTCTTC.

V and J are TRBV6-1 and TRBJ2-1, with D possibly matching TRBD2 (5 bases). Trimming took 4 bases from V and 3 from J, leaving 22 bases between them. Germline V CDR1 and CDR2: MNHNS, SASEGT. The CDR3 runs to 18 residues. This CDR3 is CASSASLGPGSYYNEQFF. In nucleotides, the CDR3 is TGTGCCAGCAGTGCCTCATTAGGCCCGGGATCCTACTACAATGAGCAGTTCTTC.

The chain is built from TRBV30 and TRBJ1-5; 8 positions match TRBD1. The CDR3 runs to 14 residues. Germline CDR1 is GTSNPN and CDR2 is SVGIG (reference sequence). With V trimmed by 1 base and J by 4 bases, 3 bases remained unmatched. CDR3 DNA: TGTGCCTGGAGTGGGGGACAGGAAAATCAGCCCCAGCATTTT. Translating it yields CAWSGGQENQPQHF.

The chain joins TRBV4-1 to TRBJ1-6; D gene uncertain. The V and J ends lost 2 bases and 9 bases respectively, with 8 bases between them. Germline V CDR1 and CDR2: MGHRA, YSYEKL. This CDR3 has 13 residues. The CDR3 DNA reads as TGCGCCAGCAGCCAAATGGGTTCTTCACCCCTCCACTTT. This sequence encodes CASSQMGSSPLHF.